This T cell receptor beta chain was found in a study of T cell responses to AZD1222 COVID-19 vaccine. The protocol was immunoSEQ multiplex PCR, while the TCRdb copy is restricted to in-frame clones and leaves out a portion. The data show some 180,000 clones, with around 92% seen just once and approximately 1.4% held by the top ten. The CDR3 runs to 14 residues. Germline CDR1 SGHDT, CDR2 YYEEEE. Trimming removed 3 bases at V and 8 bases at J, with 17 bases between. This clonotype originated in an adult in good health. The V gene is TRBV5-6, the J gene TRBJ1-2; D ambiguous. Here the sequenced sample was peripheral blood, taken on day 0 of AZD1222 vaccination. Written as DNA, the CDR3 is TGTGCCAGCAGCTCCGGAGGACGTAGAGAAGGCTACACCTTC. Translation: CASSSGGRREGYTF.